This is a list of T cell receptor beta chains from one sample in a study of blood T cell repertoires in COVID-19. Sequencing was performed with immunoSEQ multiplex PCR; in TCRdb, only in-frame clones are kept and a portion is missing. The sample carries some 200,000 clones, about 85% recorded once. Sequenced sample: peripheral blood. The receptors stem from a woman aged 55-70 years with acute or convalescent COVID-19. Each CDR3 is given with its conserved first and last residue. Fields, in order: J gene, V gene, D gene, clone size, CDR3 protein, CDR3 DNA. A D gene is named only where the DNA matches it firmly. Not all rows give a size; the values are once, few, many and, for expanded clones, a class.

j_gene: TRBJ1-2
v_gene: TRBV24-1
d_gene: .
abundance: .
CDR3aa: CATSDFQGPGMRYTF
CDR3nt: TGTGCCACCAGTGATTTCCAGGGGCCAGGAATGCGGTACACCTTC

j_gene: TRBJ2-3
v_gene: TRBV3-1/TRBV3-2
d_gene: TRBD1
abundance: .
CDR3aa: CASSQKGAHTDTQYF
CDR3nt: TGTGCCAGCAGCCAAAAGGGGGCCCACACAGATACGCAGTATTTT

j_gene: TRBJ1-2
v_gene: TRBV7-9
d_gene: TRBD1
abundance: .
CDR3aa: CASSFSTGGHGYTF
CDR3nt: TGTGCCAGCAGCTTTTCGACAGGGGGCCATGGCTACACCTTC

j_gene: TRBJ1-1
v_gene: TRBV10-1
d_gene: TRBD1
abundance: .
CDR3aa: CASIPGQVSEAFF
CDR3nt: TGCGCCAGCATACCGGGACAGGTCTCTGAAGCTTTCTTT

j_gene: TRBJ2-5
v_gene: TRBV19
d_gene: .
abundance: .
CDR3aa: CASSSGARGTQYF
CDR3nt: TGTGCCAGTAGTTCAGGGGCTCGAGGGACCCAGTACTTC

j_gene: TRBJ2-2
v_gene: TRBV5-1
d_gene: TRBD1
abundance: once
CDR3aa: CASSLRQGYDTGELFF
CDR3nt: TGCGCCAGCAGCTTGCGACAGGGGTACGACACCGGGGAGCTGTTTTTT

j_gene: TRBJ1-3
v_gene: TRBV5-1
d_gene: .
abundance: .
CDR3aa: CASSLSGNSGNTIYF
CDR3nt: TGCGCCAGCAGCTTGAGCGGTAACTCTGGAAACACCATATATTTT

j_gene: TRBJ1-6
v_gene: TRBV9
d_gene: .
abundance: .
CDR3aa: CASSVDGLNSPLHF
CDR3nt: TGTGCCAGCAGCGTAGATGGCCTGAATTCACCCCTCCACTTT

j_gene: TRBJ2-5
v_gene: TRBV6-1
d_gene: .
abundance: .
CDR3aa: CASSDGQTQETQYF
CDR3nt: TGTGCCAGCAGTGATGGACAGACACAAGAGACCCAGTACTTC

j_gene: TRBJ2-3
v_gene: TRBV11-3
d_gene: TRBD1
abundance: .
CDR3aa: CASSQGGGQITDTQYF
CDR3nt: TGTGCCAGCAGCCAAGGGGGCGGGCAGATCACAGATACGCAGTATTTT

j_gene: TRBJ1-2
v_gene: TRBV29-1
d_gene: .
abundance: .
CDR3aa: CSAGSNYGYTF
CDR3nt: TGCAGCGCAGGGAGTAACTATGGCTACACCTTC

j_gene: TRBJ1-2
v_gene: TRBV11-2
d_gene: TRBD1
abundance: .
CDR3aa: CASTGTGRSYTF
CDR3nt: TGTGCCAGCACCGGGACAGGGAGGAGCTACACCTTC

j_gene: TRBJ1-4
v_gene: TRBV6-6
d_gene: .
abundance: .
CDR3aa: CASRTFKTEKLFF
CDR3nt: TGTGCCAGCAGAACTTTTAAAACTGAAAAACTGTTTTTT

j_gene: TRBJ2-1
v_gene: TRBV19
d_gene: TRBD1
abundance: .
CDR3aa: CASTATGGDEQFF
CDR3nt: TGTGCCAGTACCGCGACAGGGGGCGATGAGCAGTTCTTC

j_gene: TRBJ1-2
v_gene: TRBV20-1
d_gene: .
abundance: once
CDR3aa: CSASLGGRGYGYTF
CDR3nt: TGCAGTGCTAGTCTCGGGGGTCGGGGCTATGGCTACACCTTC

j_gene: TRBJ2-7
v_gene: TRBV5-1
d_gene: TRBD2
abundance: once
CDR3aa: CASSLDPSGSTGAYEQYF
CDR3nt: TGCGCCAGCAGCTTGGATCCTAGCGGGAGCACAGGGGCCTACGAGCAGTACTTC

j_gene: TRBJ1-2
v_gene: TRBV28
d_gene: .
abundance: .
CDR3aa: CASSSGQIYGYTF
CDR3nt: TGTGCCAGCAGTTCCGGACAGATCTATGGCTACACCTTC

j_gene: TRBJ1-4
v_gene: TRBV6-1
d_gene: .
abundance: .
CDR3aa: CASSAHRQVTLEKLFF
CDR3nt: TGTGCCAGCAGTGCCCACCGACAGGTCACTCTTGAAAAACTGTTTTTT

j_gene: TRBJ2-3
v_gene: TRBV30
d_gene: .
abundance: .
CDR3aa: CAWRSLVPDTQYF
CDR3nt: TGTGCCTGGAGATCTCTAGTCCCAGATACGCAGTATTTT

j_gene: TRBJ2-1
v_gene: TRBV3-1/TRBV3-2
d_gene: .
abundance: .
CDR3aa: CASRNRDHDREQFF
CDR3nt: TGTGCCAGCAGAAACCGGGACCATGACAGGGAGCAGTTCTTC

j_gene: TRBJ1-3
v_gene: TRBV6-1
d_gene: .
abundance: .
CDR3aa: CASSAPYAGLSGNTIYF
CDR3nt: TGTGCCAGCAGTGCCCCTTACGCGGGGCTCTCTGGAAACACCATATATTTT

j_gene: TRBJ2-7
v_gene: TRBV5-5
d_gene: TRBD2
abundance: .
CDR3aa: CASSLSTSGAAYEQYF
CDR3nt: TGTGCCAGCAGCTTGTCGACTAGCGGGGCGGCTTACGAGCAGTACTTC

j_gene: TRBJ2-1
v_gene: TRBV10-3
d_gene: .
abundance: .
CDR3aa: CAISDPGEAGLF
CDR3nt: TGTGCCATCAGTGACCCCGGGGAGGCAGGCCTCTTC

j_gene: TRBJ1-4
v_gene: TRBV5-4
d_gene: .
abundance: .
CDR3aa: CASSLGGDTNEKLFF
CDR3nt: TGTGCCAGCAGCTTGGGGGGGGACACTAATGAAAAACTGTTTTTT

j_gene: TRBJ1-4
v_gene: TRBV19
d_gene: .
abundance: .
CDR3aa: CASSRTGVNEKLFF
CDR3nt: TGTGCCAGTAGTCGGACGGGAGTGAATGAAAAACTGTTTTTT

j_gene: TRBJ1-1
v_gene: TRBV11-2
d_gene: .
abundance: .
CDR3aa: CASSLLPQGANLEAFF
CDR3nt: TGTGCCAGCAGCTTACTACCCCAAGGGGCAAATTTGGAAGCTTTCTTT

j_gene: TRBJ1-5
v_gene: TRBV7-2
d_gene: .
abundance: .
CDR3aa: CASSLQFNQPQHF
CDR3nt: TGTGCCAGCAGCTTACAGTTCAATCAGCCCCAGCATTTT

j_gene: TRBJ2-3
v_gene: TRBV10-1
d_gene: .
abundance: .
CDR3aa: CASRAGADTQYF
CDR3nt: TGCGCCAGCCGGGCGGGCGCAGATACGCAGTATTTT

j_gene: TRBJ1-5
v_gene: TRBV18
d_gene: TRBD1
abundance: .
CDR3aa: CASSAGQGSNQPQHF
CDR3nt: TGTGCCAGCTCAGCGGGACAGGGAAGCAATCAGCCCCAGCATTTT

j_gene: TRBJ2-3
v_gene: TRBV3-1/TRBV3-2
d_gene: .
abundance: .
CDR3aa: CASSQDPGNTQYF
CDR3nt: TGTGCCAGCAGCCAAGATCCGGGGAATACGCAGTATTTT

j_gene: TRBJ1-2
v_gene: TRBV9
d_gene: .
abundance: .
CDR3aa: CASTLTVVSSGYTF
CDR3nt: TGTGCCAGCACCCTCACCGTGGTGTCGAGCGGCTACACCTTC

j_gene: TRBJ2-3
v_gene: TRBV28
d_gene: TRBD2
abundance: .
CDR3aa: CASSSSGLGGDTQYF
CDR3nt: TGTGCCAGCAGTTCGAGCGGGTTGGGGGGGGATACGCAGTATTTT

j_gene: TRBJ1-1
v_gene: TRBV7-3
d_gene: TRBD1
abundance: few
CDR3aa: CASSPGTGSLGAFF
CDR3nt: TGTGCCAGCAGCCCCGGGACAGGGTCGCTAGGGGCTTTCTTT

j_gene: TRBJ1-2
v_gene: TRBV6-5
d_gene: TRBD1
abundance: .
CDR3aa: CASRIERQGGYTF
CDR3nt: TGTGCCAGCAGGATTGAGAGACAGGGTGGCTACACCTTC

j_gene: TRBJ2-5
v_gene: TRBV5-6
d_gene: .
abundance: few
CDR3aa: CASSLDAGETQYF
CDR3nt: TGTGCCAGCAGCTTGGACGCGGGAGAGACCCAGTACTTC